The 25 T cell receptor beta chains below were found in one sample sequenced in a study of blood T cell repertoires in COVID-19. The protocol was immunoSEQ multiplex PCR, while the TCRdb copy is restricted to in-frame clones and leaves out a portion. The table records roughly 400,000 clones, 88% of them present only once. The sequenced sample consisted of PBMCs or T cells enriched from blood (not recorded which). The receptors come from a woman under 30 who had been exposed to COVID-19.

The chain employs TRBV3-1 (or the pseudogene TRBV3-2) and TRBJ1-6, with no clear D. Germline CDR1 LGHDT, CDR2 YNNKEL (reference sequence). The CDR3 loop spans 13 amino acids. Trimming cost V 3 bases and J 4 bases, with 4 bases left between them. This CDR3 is CASSQSYNSPLHF. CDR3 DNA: TGTGCCAGCAGCCAGTCGTATAATTCACCCCTCCACTTT.

CDR3 coding DNA: TGTGCCAGCAGCCAAGAGATAAGTCTAGCGGGAACCGGGGAGCTGTTTTTT. Translation: CASSQEISLAGTGELFF. The chain carries TRBV14 and TRBJ2-2, with 9 bases fitting TRBD2. The trim removed 0 bases at V and 5 bases at J, leaving 7 bases unmatched. This CDR3 region has 17 residues. From germline, CDR1 is SGHDN and CDR2 FVKESK.

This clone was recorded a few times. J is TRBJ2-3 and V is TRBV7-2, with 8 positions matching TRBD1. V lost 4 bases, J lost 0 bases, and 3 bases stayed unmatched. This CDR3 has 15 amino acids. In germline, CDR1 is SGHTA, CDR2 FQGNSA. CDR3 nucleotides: TGTGCCAGCAGCTACCGGACAGGGAGCACAGATACGCAGTATTTT. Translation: CASSYRTGSTDTQYF.

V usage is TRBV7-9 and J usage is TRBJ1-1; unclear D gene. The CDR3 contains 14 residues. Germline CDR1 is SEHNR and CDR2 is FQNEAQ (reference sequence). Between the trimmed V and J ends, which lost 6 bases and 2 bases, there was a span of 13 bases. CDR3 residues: CASRRDSSNTEAFF. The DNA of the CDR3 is TGTGCCAGCAGACGAGATAGTTCCAACACTGAAGCTTTCTTT.

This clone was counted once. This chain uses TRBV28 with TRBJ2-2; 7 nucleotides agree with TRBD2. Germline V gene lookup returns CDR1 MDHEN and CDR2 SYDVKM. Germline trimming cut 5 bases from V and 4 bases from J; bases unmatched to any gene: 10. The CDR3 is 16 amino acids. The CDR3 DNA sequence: TGTGCCAGCAGTAGTAGGGCGGGAGCCCTCACCGGGGAGCTGTTTTTT. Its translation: CASSSRAGALTGELFF.

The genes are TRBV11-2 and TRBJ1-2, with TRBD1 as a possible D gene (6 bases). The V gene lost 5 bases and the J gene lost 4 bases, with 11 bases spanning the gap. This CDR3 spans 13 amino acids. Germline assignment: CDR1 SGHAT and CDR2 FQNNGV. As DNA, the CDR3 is TGTGCCAGCAGCACGGGGGGCTTCTATGGCTACACCTTC. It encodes CASSTGGFYGYTF.

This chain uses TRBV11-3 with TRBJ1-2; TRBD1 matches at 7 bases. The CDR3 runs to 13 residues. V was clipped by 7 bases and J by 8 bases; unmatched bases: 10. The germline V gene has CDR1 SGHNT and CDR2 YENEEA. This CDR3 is CASKGFRGWGYTF. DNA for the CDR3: TGTGCCAGCAAGGGGTTCAGGGGGTGGGGCTACACCTTC. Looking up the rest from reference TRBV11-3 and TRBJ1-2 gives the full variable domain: EAGVVQSPRYKIIEKKQPVAFWCNPISGHNTLYWYLQNLGQGPELLIRYENEEAVDDSQLPKDRFSAERLKGVDSTLKIQPAELGDSAVYLCASKGFRGWGYTFGSGTRLTVV.

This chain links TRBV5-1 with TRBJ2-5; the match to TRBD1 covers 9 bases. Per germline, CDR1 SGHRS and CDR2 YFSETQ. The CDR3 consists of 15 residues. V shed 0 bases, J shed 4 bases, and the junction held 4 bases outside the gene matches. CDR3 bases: TGCGCCAGCAGCTTGGGGGACAGGGTCGGAGAGACCCAGTACTTC. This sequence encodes CASSLGDRVGETQYF.

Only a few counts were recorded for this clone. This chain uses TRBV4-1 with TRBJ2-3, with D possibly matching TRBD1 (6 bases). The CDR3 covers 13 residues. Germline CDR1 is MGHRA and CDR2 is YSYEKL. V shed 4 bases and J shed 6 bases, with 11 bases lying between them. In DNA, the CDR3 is TGCGCCAGCAGCCGTCAGGGGTCGGATACGCAGTATTTT. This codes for CASSRQGSDTQYF.

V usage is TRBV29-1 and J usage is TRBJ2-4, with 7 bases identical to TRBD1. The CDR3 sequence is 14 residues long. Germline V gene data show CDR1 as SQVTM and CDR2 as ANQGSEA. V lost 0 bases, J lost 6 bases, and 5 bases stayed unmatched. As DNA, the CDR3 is TGCAGCGTTGAAGATGGGACAGCAATAAACATTCAGTACTTC. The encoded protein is CSVEDGTAINIQYF.

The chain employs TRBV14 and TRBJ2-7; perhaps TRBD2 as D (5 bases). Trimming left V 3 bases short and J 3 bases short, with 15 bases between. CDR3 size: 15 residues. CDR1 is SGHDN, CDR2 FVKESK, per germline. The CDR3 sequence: CASSQVRVGFYEQYF. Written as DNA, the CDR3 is TGTGCCAGCAGCCAGGTGCGGGTGGGCTTCTACGAGCAGTACTTC.

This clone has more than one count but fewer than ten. CDR3 DNA: TGTGCCAGCAGTACAAGGGACAGGGCAACTCTGGAGCAGTACTTC. Translating gives CASSTRDRATLEQYF. J is TRBJ2-7 and V is TRBV6-6; TRBD1 aligns across 9 bases. This CDR3 region has 15 residues. The V segment lost 5 bases and the J segment 7 bases; nucleotides outside the gene matches: 12. Germline lookup yields CDR1 MNHNY and CDR2 SVGAGI (reference sequence).

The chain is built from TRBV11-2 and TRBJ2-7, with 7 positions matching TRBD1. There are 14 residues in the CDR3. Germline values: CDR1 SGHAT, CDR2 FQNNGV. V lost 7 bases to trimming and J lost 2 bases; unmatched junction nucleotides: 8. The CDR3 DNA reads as TGTGCCAGCAAAGATGAACAGGGGCCCTACGAGCAGTACTTC. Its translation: CASKDEQGPYEQYF.

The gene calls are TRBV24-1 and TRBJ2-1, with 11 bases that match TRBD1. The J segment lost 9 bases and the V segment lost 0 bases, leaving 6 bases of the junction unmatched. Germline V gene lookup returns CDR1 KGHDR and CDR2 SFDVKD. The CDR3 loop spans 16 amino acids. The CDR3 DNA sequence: TGTGCCACCAGTGATTTGGGAGGGACAGGGGGAGGTGAGCAGTTCTTC. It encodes CATSDLGGTGGGEQFF.

The CDR3 sequence: CASSIHSGVSGNTIYF. For the CDR3, the DNA is TGTGCCAGCAGCATACACTCAGGGGTCTCTGGAAACACCATATATTTT. V gene TRBV3-1 (or the pseudogene TRBV3-2) combines with J gene TRBJ1-3; D possibly corresponds to TRBD1 (6 bases). The ends were cut back, 5 bases at V and 0 bases at J, with 14 bases in the middle. CDR1 is LGHDT and CDR2 is YNNKEL in the germline V gene (reference sequence). The CDR3 length is 16 residues.

The CDR3 spells CASSRYRVHEQYF. The CDR3, as DNA: TGTGCCAGCAGCCGATACAGGGTTCACGAGCAGTACTTC. This chain links TRBV5-6 with TRBJ2-7, with a tentative D call TRBD1 (6 bases). Germline lookup yields CDR1 SGHDT and CDR2 YYEEEE. The CDR3 sequence is 13 residues long. The V end was cut by 4 bases, the J end by 5 bases, with 13 bases between.

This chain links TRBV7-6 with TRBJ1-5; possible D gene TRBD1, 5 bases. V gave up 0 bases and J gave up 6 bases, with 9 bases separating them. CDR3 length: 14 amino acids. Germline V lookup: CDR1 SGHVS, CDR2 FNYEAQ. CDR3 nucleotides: TGTGCCAGCAGCTTAGCAGCAGGGTCTCAGCCCCAGCATTTT. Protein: CASSLAAGSQPQHF.

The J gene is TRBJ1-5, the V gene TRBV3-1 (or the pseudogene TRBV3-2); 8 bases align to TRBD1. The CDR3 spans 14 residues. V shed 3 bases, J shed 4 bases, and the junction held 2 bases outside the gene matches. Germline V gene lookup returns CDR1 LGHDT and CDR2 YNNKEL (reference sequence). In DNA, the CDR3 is TGTGCCAGCAGCCAGACAGGGGAGAATCAGCCCCAGCATTTT. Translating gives CASSQTGENQPQHF.

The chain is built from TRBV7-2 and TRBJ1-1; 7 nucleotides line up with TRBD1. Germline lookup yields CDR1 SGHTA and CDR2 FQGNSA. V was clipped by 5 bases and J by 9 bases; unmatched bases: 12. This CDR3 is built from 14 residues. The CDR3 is CASSPRGTQFQAFF. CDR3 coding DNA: TGTGCCAGCAGCCCCAGGGGGACCCAATTTCAAGCTTTCTTT.

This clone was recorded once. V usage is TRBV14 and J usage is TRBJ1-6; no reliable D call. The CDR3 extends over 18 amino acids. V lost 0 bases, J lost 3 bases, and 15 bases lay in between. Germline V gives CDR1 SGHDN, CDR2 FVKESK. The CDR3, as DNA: TGTGCCAGCAGCCAAGATCTGGGAGGGCCTGGCTATAATTCACCCCTCCACTTT. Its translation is CASSQDLGGPGYNSPLHF. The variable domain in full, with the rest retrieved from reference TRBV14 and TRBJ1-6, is EAGVTQFPSHSVIEKGQTVTLRCDPISGHDNLYWYRRVMGKEIKFLLHFVKESKQDESGMPNNRFLAERTGGTYSTLKVQPAELEDSGVYFCASSQDLGGPGYNSPLHFGNGTRLTVT.

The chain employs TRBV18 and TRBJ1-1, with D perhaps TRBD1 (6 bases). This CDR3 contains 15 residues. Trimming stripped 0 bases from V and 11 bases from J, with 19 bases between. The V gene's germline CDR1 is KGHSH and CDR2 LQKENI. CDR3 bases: TGTGCCAGCTCACCACCGGGCCGGGGGGCGGTGGTGGCTTTCTTT. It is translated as CASSPPGRGAVVAFF.

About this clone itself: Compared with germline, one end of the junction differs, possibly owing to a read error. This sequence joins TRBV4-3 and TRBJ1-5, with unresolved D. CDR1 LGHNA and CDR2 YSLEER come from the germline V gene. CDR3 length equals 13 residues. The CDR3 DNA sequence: TGCGCCAGCAGCCAAGACCCCCGTCAGGCCCAGCATTTT. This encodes CASSQDPRQAQHF.

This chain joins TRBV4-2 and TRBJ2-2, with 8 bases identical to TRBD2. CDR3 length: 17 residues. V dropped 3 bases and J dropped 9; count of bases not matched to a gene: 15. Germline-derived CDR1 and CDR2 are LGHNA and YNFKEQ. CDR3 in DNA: TGTGCCAGCAGCCATCGGGAGGGGGGGGCCCCACCGAGGGAGCTGTTTTTT. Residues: CASSHREGGAPPRELFF.

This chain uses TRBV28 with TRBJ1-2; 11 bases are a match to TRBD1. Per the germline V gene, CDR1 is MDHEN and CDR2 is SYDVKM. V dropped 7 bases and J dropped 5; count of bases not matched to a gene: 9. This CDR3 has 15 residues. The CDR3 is CASMTGGQGAYGYTF. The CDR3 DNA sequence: TGTGCCAGCATGACCGGAGGACAGGGGGCGTATGGCTACACCTTC.

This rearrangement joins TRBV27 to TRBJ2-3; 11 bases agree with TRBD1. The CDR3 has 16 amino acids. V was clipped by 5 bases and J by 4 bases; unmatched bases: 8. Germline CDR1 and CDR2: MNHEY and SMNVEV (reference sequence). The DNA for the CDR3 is TGTGCCAGCAGTGACCCCGGGACAGGGGGGGCAGATACGCAGTATTTT. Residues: CASSDPGTGGADTQYF.